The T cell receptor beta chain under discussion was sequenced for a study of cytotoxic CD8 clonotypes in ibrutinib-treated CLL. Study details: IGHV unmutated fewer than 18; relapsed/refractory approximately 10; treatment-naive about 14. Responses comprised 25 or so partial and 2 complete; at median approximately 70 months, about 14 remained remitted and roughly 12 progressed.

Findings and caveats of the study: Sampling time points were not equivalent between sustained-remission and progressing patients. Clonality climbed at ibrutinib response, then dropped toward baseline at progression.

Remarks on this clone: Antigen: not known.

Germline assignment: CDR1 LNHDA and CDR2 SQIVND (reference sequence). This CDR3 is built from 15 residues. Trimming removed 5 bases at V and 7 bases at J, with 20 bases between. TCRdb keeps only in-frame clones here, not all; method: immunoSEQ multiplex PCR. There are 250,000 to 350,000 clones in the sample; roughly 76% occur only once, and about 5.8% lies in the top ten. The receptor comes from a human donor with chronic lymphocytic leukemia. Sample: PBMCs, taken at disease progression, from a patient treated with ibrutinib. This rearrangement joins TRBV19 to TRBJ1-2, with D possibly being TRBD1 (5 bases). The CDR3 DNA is TGTGCCAGTAGTGGACGTAGTGGGGGTCTTAGTGGCTACACCTTC. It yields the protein CASSGRSGGLSGYTF.